Each of the 8 T cell receptor beta chains below was sequenced from the same sample in a study of T cells in Graves' hyperthyroidism and ophthalmopathy. The CDR3 regions of TCR beta were amplified from RNA transcripts. During a first-round RT-PCR of the TCR CDR3, the HTBI primer set was used. TCRdb called the multiplex PCR reads again in MiXCR, with one record for every CDR3 protein. The sample holds about 400,000 distinct CDR3 sequences, more than 12% seen once. Sequences were obtained from blood. These receptors were taken from a woman under 40 with Graves' hyperthyroidism.

This clonotype was recorded at least ten times. V usage is TRBV6-5 and J usage is TRBJ1-1; D gene uncertain. The CDR3 spans 15 residues. Deletions cut 2 bases from V and 0 bases from J, with 10 bases between. CDR1 and CDR2 from the germline V gene are MNHEY and SVGAGI. The CDR3 bases are TGTGCCAGCAGTTACGAGGCAAACTTGAACACTGAAGCTTTCTTT. Protein: CASSYEANLNTEAFF.

V and J are TRBV9 and TRBJ2-7, with a tentative D call TRBD1 (5 bases). V gave up 0 bases and J gave up 2 bases, with 9 bases separating them. The CDR3 contains 14 residues. Germline values: CDR1 SGDLS, CDR2 YYNGEE. The CDR3 sequence is CASSVGGRAYEQYF. CDR3 nucleotide sequence: TGTGCCAGCAGCGTAGGAGGCAGGGCCTACGAGCAGTACTTC. Full variable domain (rest looked up from reference TRBV9 and TRBJ2-7): DSGVTQTPKHLITATGQRVTLRCSPRSGDLSVYWYQQSLDQGLQFLIQYYNGEERAKGNILERFSAQQFPDLHSELNLSSLELGDSALYFCASSVGGRAYEQYFGPGTRLTVT.

This clonotype was recorded at least ten times. The rearrangement joins TRBV11-2 to TRBJ2-3; D is perhaps TRBD2 (5 bases). Germline CDR1 is SGHAT and CDR2 is FQNNGV. The V end lost 0 bases, the J end lost 9 bases, and 19 bases lay between the germline ends. This CDR3 region has 16 residues. This chain's CDR3 is CASSLEAGLGDFTQYF. For the CDR3, the DNA is TGTGCCAGCAGCTTAGAGGCGGGCCTCGGAGACTTCACGCAGTATTTT.

This clonotype was counted ten times or more. The J gene is TRBJ1-1, the V gene TRBV28; 10 bases align to TRBD1. The length of the CDR3 is 17 residues. V trimming: 6 bases; J trimming: 1 base; junction bases outside the gene matches: 11. Germline V gene data show CDR1 as MDHEN and CDR2 as SYDVKM. CDR3 nucleotide sequence: TGTGCCAGCAGGAGCCGGGACAGGGGTTTGAGGAACACTGAAGCTTTCTTT. Translation gives CASRSRDRGLRNTEAFF.

This chain uses TRBV9 with TRBJ1-5, with D unresolved. Trimming removed 2 bases at V and 0 bases at J, with 6 bases between. Germline assignment: CDR1 SGDLS and CDR2 YYNGEE. This CDR3 is built from 14 residues. The CDR3 sequence is CASSVDLSNQPQHF. CDR3 coding DNA: TGTGCCAGCAGCGTCGACCTTAGCAATCAGCCCCAGCATTTT.

This clonotype has more than one count but fewer than ten. The junction differs from germline at one of its ends, possibly a read error. The chain employs TRBV24-1 and TRBJ2-7; D not certain. The CDR3 consists of 11 residues. Germline V lookup: CDR1 KGHDR, CDR2 SFDVKD. CDR3 nucleotides: TGTGCCACCAGTGAGCGCTACGAGCAGCACTTC. Its protein product is CATSERYEQHF.

This clonotype has a count of ten or more. The rearrangement uses TRBV6-1 and TRBJ1-5; 9 bases line up with TRBD1. The CDR3 loop spans 16 amino acids. CDR1 is MNHNS, CDR2 SASEGT, per germline. J lost 6 bases, V lost 6 bases, and 12 bases had no gene match. In DNA form, the CDR3 reads TGTGCCAGCAGGGAACAACCGGGACAGGGTCGTCAGCCCCAGCATTTT. This translates into CASREQPGQGRQPQHF.

This clonotype was seen a single time. This chain uses TRBV4-2 with TRBJ2-4; 12 bases align to TRBD2. The CDR3 sequence is 18 residues long. Germline lookup yields CDR1 LGHNA and CDR2 YNFKEQ. The ends lost 0 bases at V and 3 bases at J; junction bases unmatched: 6. CDR3: CASSQDRLAGVGKNIQYF. CDR3 DNA sequence: TGTGCCAGCAGCCAAGACCGACTAGCGGGAGTAGGCAAAAACATTCAGTACTTC.